This T cell receptor beta chain was captured in a study of response to subunit inactivated influenza vaccine. Study observations and caveats: Few additional T cells are recruited per seasonal influenza vaccination, authors suggested.

CDR1 and CDR2 (germline): LNHNV, YYDKDF (reference sequence). The CDR3 spans 13 residues. J lost 8 bases, V lost 2 bases, and 2 bases had no gene match. TCRdb reprocessed the RT-PCR reads via MiXCR and lists one record per CDR3 protein. The sample has hundreds of thousands of distinct CDR3 sequences, about 8% seen once. In its sample, this clonotype was seen many times. What it binds is not known. The V call is TRBV15, the J call TRBJ2-1; 8 bases map to TRBD1. Sequences were derived from PBMCs from blood, sampled roughly 24 months after vaccination. The receptor's source is a man aged 50 to 69 who received an inactivated influenza vaccine. The CDR3 nucleotides read TGTGCCACCAGCAGACCGACAGGGGATGAGCAGTTCTTC. This gives the protein CATSRPTGDEQFF. Full variable domain (outside the CDR3, taken from reference TRBV15 and TRBJ2-1): DAMVIQNPRYQVTQFGKPVTLSCSQTLNHNVMYWYQQKSSQAPKLLFHYYDKDFNNEADTPDNFQSRRPNTSFCFLDIRSPGLGDTAMYLCATSRPTGDEQFFGPGTRLTVL.